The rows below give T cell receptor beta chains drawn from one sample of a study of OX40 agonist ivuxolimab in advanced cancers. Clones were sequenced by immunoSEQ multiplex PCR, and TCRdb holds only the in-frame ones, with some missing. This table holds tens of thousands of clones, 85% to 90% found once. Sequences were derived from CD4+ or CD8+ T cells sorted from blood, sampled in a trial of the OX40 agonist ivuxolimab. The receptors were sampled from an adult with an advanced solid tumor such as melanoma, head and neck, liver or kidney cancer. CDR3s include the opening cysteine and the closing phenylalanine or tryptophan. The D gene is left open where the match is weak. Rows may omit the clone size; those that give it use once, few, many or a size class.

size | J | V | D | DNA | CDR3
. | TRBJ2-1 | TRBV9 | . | TGTGCCAGCACCGAAAGGGGGGACTATTACAATGAGCAGTTCTTC | CASTERGDYYNEQFF
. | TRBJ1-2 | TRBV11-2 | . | TGTGCCAGCAGCTCAGCATCAGGGGCCGGCTACACCTTC | CASSSASGAGYTF
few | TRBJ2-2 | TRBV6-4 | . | TGTGCCAGCAGTCAACAGGGAAGTTCCGGGGAGCTGTTTTTT | CASSQQGSSGELFF
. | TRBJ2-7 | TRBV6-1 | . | TGTGCCAGCAGTGAATATGGAACCCGGTACGAGCAGTACTTC | CASSEYGTRYEQYF
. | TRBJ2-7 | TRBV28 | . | TGTGCCAGCAGTTTTGGAGGGGAAGAAAGCGAGCAGTACTTC | CASSFGGEESEQYF
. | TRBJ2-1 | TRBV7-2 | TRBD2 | TGTGCCAGCAGCTTGCGACTAGCGGGGGGAGGTGAGCAGTTCTTC | CASSLRLAGGGEQFF
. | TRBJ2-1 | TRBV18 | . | TGTGCCAGCTCACTACTAGGTGGGGGAACAAGTGAGCAGTTCTTC | CASSLLGGGTSEQFF
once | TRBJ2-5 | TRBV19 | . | TGTGCCAGTAGTGTCCACCCCGCGCAGGGACGAGAGACCCAGTACTTC | CASSVHPAQGRETQYF
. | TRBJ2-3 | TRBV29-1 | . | TGCAGCGCTGTCCGGGCGGGGACTAGCACAGATACGCAGTATTTT | CSAVRAGTSTDTQYF
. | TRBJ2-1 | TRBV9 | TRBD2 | TGTGCCAGCAGCCCCCTAGCGGGAGGGGGTGAGCAGTTCTTC | CASSPLAGGGEQFF
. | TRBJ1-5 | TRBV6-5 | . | TGTGCCAGCAGTTTGGGACCGTACCGTCAGCCCCAGCATTTT | CASSLGPYRQPQHF
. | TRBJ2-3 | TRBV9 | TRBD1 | TGTGCCAGCAACCCCGGGGACAGACTTAGCGTGCAGTATTTT | CASNPGDRLSVQYF
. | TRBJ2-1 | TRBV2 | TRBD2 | TGTGCCAGCAGCGGACTAGCGGGAGGCAGGTACAATGAGCAGTTCTTC | CASSGLAGGRYNEQFF
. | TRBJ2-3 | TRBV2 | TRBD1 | TGTGCCAGCAGTGGGACAGGAGATACGCAGTATTTT | CASSGTGDTQYF
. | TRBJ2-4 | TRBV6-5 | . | TGTGCCAGCCCTGGTGTGGCCCCTAGCATTCAGTACTTC | CASPGVAPSIQYF
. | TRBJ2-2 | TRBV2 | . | TGTGCCAGCAGTGAAGCCCTTGGGCTAGCGCAAAACACCGGGGAGCTGTTTTTT | CASSEALGLAQNTGELFF
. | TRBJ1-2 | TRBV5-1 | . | TGCGCCAGCAGCTTGGAGGGTATTTCTGGAGGCGGTCAGGGAGCTTCGGGCTACACCTTC | CASSLEGISGGGQGASGYTF
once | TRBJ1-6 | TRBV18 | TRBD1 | TGTGCCAGCTCACCATCACAGGGGTACTCACCCCTCCACTTT | CASSPSQGYSPLHF
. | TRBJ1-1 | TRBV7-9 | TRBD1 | TGTGCCAGCAGCCATACAGGGGGCACTGAAGCTTTCTTT | CASSHTGGTEAFF
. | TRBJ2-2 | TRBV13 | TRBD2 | TGTGCCAGCAGCTATACCGGGACTAGCGTCCGGGAGCTGTTTTTT | CASSYTGTSVRELFF
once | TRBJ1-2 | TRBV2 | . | TGTGCCAGCAGTGAGGGGGAGCGCCATGGCTACACCTTC | CASSEGERHGYTF
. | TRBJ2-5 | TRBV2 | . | TGTGCCAGCAGCTACGAGGAGACCCAGTACTTC | CASSYEETQYF
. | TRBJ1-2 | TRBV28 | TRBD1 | TGTGCCAGCAGTCCACCGGGACAGGGGTTCGGCTACACCTTC | CASSPPGQGFGYTF
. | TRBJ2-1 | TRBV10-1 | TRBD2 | TGCGCCAACGGACTAGCGGGAGTCTCCTACAATGAGCAGTTCTTC | CANGLAGVSYNEQFF
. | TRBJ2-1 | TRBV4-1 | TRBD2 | TGCGCCAGCAGCCCTCTAGCGCGGGAGGGCCGTAATGCGCAGTTCTTC | CASSPLAREGRNAQFF
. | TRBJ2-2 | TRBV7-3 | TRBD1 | TGTGCCAGCAGCGCGGGACAGGGGACTGGCGGGGAGCTGTTTTTT | CASSAGQGTGGELFF
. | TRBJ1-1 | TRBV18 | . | TGTGCCAGCTCAAAATACAGGGACGAAGCTTTCTTT | CASSKYRDEAFF
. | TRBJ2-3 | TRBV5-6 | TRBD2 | TGTGCCAGCAGCTTGGCCGGCGGGAGAGGAGATACGCAGTATTTT | CASSLAGGRGDTQYF
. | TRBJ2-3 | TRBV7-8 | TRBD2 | TGTGCCAGCAGCTACAACCTAGCGGGAGGGGGCACAGATACGCAGTATTTT | CASSYNLAGGGTDTQYF
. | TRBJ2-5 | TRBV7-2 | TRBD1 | TGTGCCAGCAGCTTACTCAGGGGGCAACGGGAGACCCAGTACTTC | CASSLLRGQRETQYF
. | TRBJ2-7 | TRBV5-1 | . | TGCGCCAGTCGGGACTCAGCCGACCACGAGCAGTACTTC | CASRDSADHEQYF
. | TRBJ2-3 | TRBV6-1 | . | TGTGCCAGCAGGACCGGGGGTGAAGCAACAGATACGCAGTATTTT | CASRTGGEATDTQYF
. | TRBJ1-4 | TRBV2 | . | TGTGCCAGCACCAGGGTAACGACTAATGAAAAACTGTTTTTT | CASTRVTTNEKLFF
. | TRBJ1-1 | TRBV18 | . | TGTGCCAGCTCACCCAGGGAAAAAGGCACTGAAGCTTTCTTT | CASSPREKGTEAFF
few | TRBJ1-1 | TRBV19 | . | TGTGCCAGTAGTGTAACCGGGACTGAAGCTTTCTTT | CASSVTGTEAFF
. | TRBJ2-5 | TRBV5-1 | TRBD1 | TGCGCCAGCAGCCCGGGGACAGGGGGCAGTGAGACCCAGTACTTC | CASSPGTGGSETQYF
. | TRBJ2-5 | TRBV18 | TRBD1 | TGTGCCAGCTCACCACCTACAGGGGAAGAGACCCAGTACTTC | CASSPPTGEETQYF
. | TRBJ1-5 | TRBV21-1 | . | TGTGCCAGCAGCAAAGTTTGCGGAGTTTCTAATCAGCCCCAGCATTTT | CASSKVCGVSNQPQHF
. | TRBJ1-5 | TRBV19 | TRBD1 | TGTGCCAGTAGTAGGGGGACAGGGGGATTGCAGCCCCAGCATTTT | CASSRGTGGLQPQHF
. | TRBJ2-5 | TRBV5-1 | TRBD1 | TGCGCCAGCAGTACCGGGACAGGGGGCGATGAGACCCAGTACTTC | CASSTGTGGDETQYF
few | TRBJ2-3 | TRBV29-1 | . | TGCAGCGTTGACGAAATGACAGGCCCCACAGATACGCAGTATTTT | CSVDEMTGPTDTQYF
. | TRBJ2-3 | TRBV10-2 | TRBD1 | TGCGCCAGCAGTGAGTCGGCAGGGGGCCACACAGATACGCAGTATTTT | CASSESAGGHTDTQYF
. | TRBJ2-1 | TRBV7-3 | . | TGTGCCAGCAGCCCCGGGAATGAGCAGTTCTTC | CASSPGNEQFF
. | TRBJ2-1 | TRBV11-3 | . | TGTGCCAGCAGCTTAGGGGACTTCGTCTACAATGAGCAGTTCTTC | CASSLGDFVYNEQFF
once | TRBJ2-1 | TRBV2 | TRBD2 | TGTGCCAGCAGGGGAGCTAGCGGGAGTCGGGATGAGCAGTTCTTC | CASRGASGSRDEQFF
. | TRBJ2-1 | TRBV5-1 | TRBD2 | TGCGCCAGCAGCCCCCAACCCGGGACTAGCGCCAACAATGAGCAGTTCTTC | CASSPQPGTSANNEQFF
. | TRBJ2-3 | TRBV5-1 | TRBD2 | TGCGCCAGCAGCTTGGCCCTAGCGGGAGGGCTGGATACGCAGTATTTT | CASSLALAGGLDTQYF
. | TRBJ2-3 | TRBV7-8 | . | TGTGCCAGCAGCTTATGGGGTCAAGGCTACTCTAGCACAGATACGCAGTATTTT | CASSLWGQGYSSTDTQYF
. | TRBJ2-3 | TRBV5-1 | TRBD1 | TGCGCCAGCAGCCGGACAGGGGGCCCCGCAGATACGCAGTATTTT | CASSRTGGPADTQYF
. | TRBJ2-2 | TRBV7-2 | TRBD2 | TGTGCCAGCAGCTCCCGGAGACTAGCGGGAGGGATGAACACCGGGGAGCTGTTTTTT | CASSSRRLAGGMNTGELFF
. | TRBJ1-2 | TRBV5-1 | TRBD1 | TGCGCCAGCAGCCCGACAGGGGAGGACTATGGCTACACCTTC | CASSPTGEDYGYTF
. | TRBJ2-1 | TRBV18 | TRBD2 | TGTGCCAGCTCACCGAGGACTAGCGGGAGTAATGAGCAGTTCTTC | CASSPRTSGSNEQFF
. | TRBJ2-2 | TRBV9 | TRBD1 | TGTGCCAGCAGCGTAGGGGCAACAGGGGCCGGGGAGCTGTTTTTT | CASSVGATGAGELFF
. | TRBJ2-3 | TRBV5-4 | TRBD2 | TGTGCCAGCAGCGGGAGGGCCGAAGCAGATACGCAGTATTTT | CASSGRAEADTQYF